The 23 T cell receptor beta chains reported below all come from one sample, sequenced in a study (dated by TCRdb to the mid-2010s). Libraries were made using RT-PCR. The sequencer listed for this sample is Illumina MiSeq. The raw public data were reprocessed by TCRdb itself: fastp quality trimming at Q25, MiXCR clonotype calling, in-frame beta chains only. Rows are combined by CDR3 protein, so each entry shows the most common genes and DNA. The sample yields more than 600,000 distinct CDR3 sequences; approximately 15% were counted once. Roughly 3.9% of the sample comes from the top ten. Sequencing was performed on memory CD4+ T cells from blood. These receptors were collected from a female donor in good health, serving as a healthy control.

This clonotype was recorded at least ten times. The J gene is TRBJ2-1, the V gene TRBV12-3 or TRBV12-4, with a tentative D call TRBD2 (6 bases). V shed 7 bases and J shed 7 bases, with 14 bases lying between them. This CDR3 contains 13 residues. The CDR3 loop is CASTTRRENEQFF. CDR3 coding DNA: TGTGCCAGCACAACTAGGAGGGAGAATGAGCAGTTCTTC.

V usage is TRBV20-1 and J usage is TRBJ1-1; TRBD1 is a possible D gene (5 bases). This CDR3 has 14 residues. Germline V gives CDR1 DFQATT, CDR2 SNEGSKA (reference sequence). V was shortened by 3 bases and J by 11 bases, with 22 bases between the two germline ends. In nucleotides, the CDR3 is TGCAGTGCTAGCACCAACCGGGACCCCCGAAAGGCTTTCTTT. Its translation: CSASTNRDPRKAFF.

In its sample, this clonotype was seen many times. The V and J genes are TRBV29-1 and TRBJ1-5; D remains ambiguous. Looked up from germline, CDR1 is SQVTM and CDR2 is ANQGSEA. Between the trimmed V and J ends, which lost 4 bases and 2 bases, there was a span of 15 bases. CDR3 length: 15 amino acids. The CDR3 region has the DNA TGCAGCGTTGCTGACGGGGTTTTGGGCAATCAGCCCCAGCATTTT. Its protein product is CSVADGVLGNQPQHF.

This clonotype was seen at least ten times. This chain links TRBV6-5 with TRBJ1-1; D is unresolved. From germline, CDR1 is MNHEY and CDR2 SVGAGI. This CDR3 spans 14 amino acids. Trimming shortened V by 2 bases and J by 1 base, and 8 bases separated the two germline ends. CDR3 nucleotide sequence: TGTGCCAGCAGTTACGATTCCGAGAACACTGAAGCTTTCTTT. Protein: CASSYDSENTEAFF.

This clonotype has at least ten counts. The CDR3 DNA follows: TGTGCCAGCGGCGAACAGAAACAAGAGACCCAGTACTTC. The encoded protein is CASGEQKQETQYF. This sequence joins TRBV4-2 and TRBJ2-5; D is uncertain. V shed 8 bases and J shed 2 bases, with 12 bases lying between them. From germline, CDR1 is LGHNA and CDR2 YNFKEQ. The CDR3 has 13 residues.

This clonotype was observed many times. This rearrangement joins TRBV6-6 to TRBJ2-1, with D perhaps matching TRBD2 (7 bases). The CDR3 is made up of 17 amino acids. Trimming cost V 6 bases and J 2 bases, with 20 bases left between them. Looked up from germline, CDR1 is MNHNY and CDR2 is SVGAGI (reference sequence). For the CDR3, the DNA is TGTGCCAGCAGGGCCCGAGAGGGGGGGCCTGCCTACAATGAGCAGTTCTTC. It codes for CASRAREGGPAYNEQFF.

In this sample, this clonotype turned up a few times. One junction end does not reproduce the germline sequence, and a read error may be involved. This chain links TRBV28 with TRBJ1-5; D call uncertain. The germline V gene encodes CDR1 MDHEN and CDR2 SYDVKM. This CDR3 region has 11 residues. The CDR3 DNA follows: TGTGCCAGCAGTTCCAGCTCTGGTAGGAATTTT. Its translation: CASSSSSGRNF.

This clonotype occurred many times. Germline is not matched at one junction end, which may reflect a read error. V and J are TRBV12-3 or TRBV12-4 and TRBJ2-1, with TRBD2 identical over 10 bases. The CDR3 length is 12 residues. CDR3 residues: CASSAGGRIHGF. Written as DNA, the CDR3 is TGTGCCAGCTCAGCGGGAGGGAGGATTCACGGTTTC.

This clonotype was found a few times. V usage is TRBV7-2 and J usage is TRBJ1-5; tentatively, D is TRBD1 (6 bases). Between the trimmed V and J ends, which lost 2 bases and 4 bases, there was a span of 12 bases. Germline CDR1 reads SGHTA; CDR2 reads FQGNSA. The CDR3 is made up of 15 amino acids. The CDR3 nucleotides read TGTGCCAGCAGCTTAATACGGACAGAAAATCAGCCCCAGCATTTT. Translation gives CASSLIRTENQPQHF. Together with reference TRBV7-2 and TRBJ1-5, the CDR3 gives the full variable domain: GAGVSQSPSNKVTEKGKDVELRCDPISGHTALYWYRQSLGQGLEFLIYFQGNSAPDKSGLPSDRFSAERTGGSVSTLTIQRTQQEDSAVYLCASSLIRTENQPQHFGDGTRLSIL.

This clonotype came up a few times. The rearrangement links TRBV12-3 or TRBV12-4 to TRBJ2-1, with D tentatively TRBD2 (6 bases). There are 15 residues in the CDR3. V was clipped by 5 bases and J by 4 bases, with 15 bases between them. The CDR3 region is CASSTGVGAYNEQFF. CDR3 coding DNA: TGTGCCAGCAGTACGGGAGTTGGGGCTTACAATGAGCAGTTCTTC.

J is TRBJ2-2 and V is TRBV5-1; D may be TRBD2 (6 bases). V was trimmed by 4 bases and J by 0 bases, leaving 16 bases between them. The CDR3 length is 17 residues. From germline, CDR1 is SGHRS and CDR2 YFSETQ. The CDR3 DNA reads TGCGCCAGCAGCCCGGGACTGAGGCACGCGAACACCGGGGAGCTGTTTTTT. Its translation: CASSPGLRHANTGELFF.

This clonotype appeared many times. CDR3 DNA: TGTGCCACATCGACAGCAACTAATGAAAAACTGTTTTTT. It translates to CATSTATNEKLFF. The chain couples TRBV15 to TRBJ1-4; maybe TRBD1 (5 bases). Germline V lookup: CDR1 LNHNV, CDR2 YYDKDF (reference sequence). The CDR3 spans 13 residues. V shed 9 bases and J shed 0 bases, with 8 bases lying between them.

This chain links TRBV6-2 or TRBV6-3 with TRBJ2-7; 8 bases fit TRBD1. The V gene's germline CDR1 is MNHEY and CDR2 SVGEGT. The junction had 11 bases not matched to a gene; V was cut back by 8 bases and J by 5 bases. This CDR3 contains 14 residues. The CDR3 is CASPRTGRINEQYF. The CDR3 coding sequence is TGTGCCAGCCCACGGACAGGGAGAATCAACGAGCAGTACTTC.

The chain joins TRBV5-1 to TRBJ2-3; perhaps D is TRBD1 or TRBD2 (5 bases each). This CDR3 contains 15 residues. Trimming removed 5 bases at V and 4 bases at J, with 17 bases between. The V gene's germline CDR1 is SGHRS and CDR2 YFSETQ. CDR3 sequence (DNA): TGCGCCAGCAGTCCGGGGCCAGGGATGGCAGATACGCAGTATTTT. Translation: CASSPGPGMADTQYF.

This clonotype appeared a few times. V gene TRBV5-1 combines with J gene TRBJ1-1, with D possibly matching TRBD1 (5 bases). The V end lost 4 bases, the J end lost 1 base, and 11 bases lay between the germline ends. Germline CDR1 and CDR2: SGHRS and YFSETQ. The CDR3 has 14 residues. The CDR3 region has the DNA TGCGCCAGCAGCGCCCCTGGGGGGAACACTGAAGCTTTCTTT. It is translated as CASSAPGGNTEAFF.

V and J are TRBV6-1 and TRBJ1-2, with TRBD1 matching over 9 bases. Germline-derived CDR1 and CDR2 are MNHNS and SASEGT. J lost 8 bases, V lost 3 bases, and 7 bases had no gene match. This CDR3 spans 14 amino acids. CDR3 sequence: CASSDTGGAGGYTF. The CDR3, as DNA: TGTGCCAGCAGTGATACAGGGGGCGCGGGAGGCTACACCTTC.

This clonotype appeared many times. This chain connects TRBV20-1 to TRBJ1-5, with D hard to call. Trimming pared 2 bases from V and 4 bases from J, leaving 9 bases between. Per the germline V gene, CDR1 is DFQATT and CDR2 is SNEGSKA (reference sequence). CDR3 length: 13 residues. The CDR3 DNA reads as TGCAGTGCTAGACCCTCGGAGAATCAGCCCCAGCATTTT. Translated, it gives CSARPSENQPQHF.

This clonotype was detected a few times. V is TRBV5-8 and J is TRBJ2-5, with D possibly being TRBD2 (6 bases). The V end lost 4 bases, the J end lost 2 bases, and 15 bases lay between the germline ends. The CDR3 runs 15 residues. The V gene's germline CDR1 is SGHTS and CDR2 YDEGEE. The CDR3 loop reads CASSQRPGGQETQYF. CDR3 DNA sequence: TGTGCCAGCAGCCAAAGGCCAGGAGGGCAAGAGACCCAGTACTTC.

This clonotype showed up many times. The chain links TRBV24-1 to TRBJ2-2; D possibly matches TRBD1 or TRBD2 (5 bases each). This CDR3 is 14 amino acids long. Per the germline V gene, CDR1 is KGHDR and CDR2 is SFDVKD. The germline V and J ends were trimmed by 7 bases and 4 bases, with 12 bases remaining between them. CDR3 in amino acids: CATSRGTTTGELFF. In DNA, the CDR3 is TGTGCCACCAGCCGTGGGACCACCACCGGGGAGCTGTTTTTT.

CDR3 sequence reads: CSAHDPSGRNSYEQYF. DNA for the CDR3: TGCAGTGCTCACGACCCGAGCGGGAGGAACTCCTACGAGCAGTACTTC. The J gene is TRBJ2-7, the V gene TRBV20-1; 9 nucleotides match TRBD2. V lost 5 bases, J lost 0 bases, and 11 bases stayed unmatched. Germline lookup yields CDR1 DFQATT and CDR2 SNEGSKA (reference sequence). The CDR3 consists of 16 residues.

The sample holds a few counts of this clonotype. The chain links TRBV20-1 to TRBJ2-7; D is possibly TRBD1 or TRBD2 (5 bases each). The length of the CDR3 is 15 residues. CDR1 and CDR2 from the germline V gene are DFQATT and SNEGSKA (reference sequence). Trimming removed 1 base at V and 0 bases at J, with 13 bases between. For the CDR3, the DNA is TGCAGTGCTAGAGGGGACCGATACTACTCCTACGAGCAGTACTTC. Translation: CSARGDRYYSYEQYF.

This chain links TRBV28 with TRBJ1-1; TRBD1 agrees at 8 bases. The V gene end was trimmed by 7 bases and the J gene end by 6 bases; junction bases not matched to a gene: 10. This CDR3 is 14 amino acids long. CDR1 is MDHEN, CDR2 SYDVKM, per germline. DNA of the CDR3: TGTGCCAGCACCAAAGGACAGGGCTCAGCTGAAGCTTTCTTT. The encoded protein is CASTKGQGSAEAFF.

The chain links TRBV3-1 to TRBJ2-3, with D perhaps matching TRBD2 (6 bases). V shed 1 base and J shed 11 bases, with 10 bases lying between them. CDR1 and CDR2 (germline): LGHDT, YNNKEL (reference sequence). The length of the CDR3 is 12 residues. CDR3: CASSQVGRGQYF. CDR3 nucleotides: TGTGCCAGCAGCCAAGTTGGGCGGGGGCAGTATTTT.